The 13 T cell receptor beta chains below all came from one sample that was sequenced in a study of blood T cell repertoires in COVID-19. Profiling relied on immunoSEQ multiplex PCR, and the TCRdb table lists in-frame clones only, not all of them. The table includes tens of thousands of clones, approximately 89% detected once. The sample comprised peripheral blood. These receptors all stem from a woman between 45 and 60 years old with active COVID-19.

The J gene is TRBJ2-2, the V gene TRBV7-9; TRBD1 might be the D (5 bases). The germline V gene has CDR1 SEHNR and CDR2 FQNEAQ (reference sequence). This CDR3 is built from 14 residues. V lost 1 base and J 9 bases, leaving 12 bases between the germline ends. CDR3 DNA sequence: TGTGCCAGCAGCTTAGGACAGTCCGGCCGGGAGCTGTTTTTT. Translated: CASSLGQSGRELFF.

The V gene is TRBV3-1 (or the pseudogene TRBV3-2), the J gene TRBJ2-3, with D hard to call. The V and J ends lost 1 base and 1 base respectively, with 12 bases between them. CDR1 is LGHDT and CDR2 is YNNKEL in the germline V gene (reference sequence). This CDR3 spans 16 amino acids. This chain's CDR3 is CASSQGGVSGTDTQYF. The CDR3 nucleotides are TGTGCCAGCAGCCAAGGTGGAGTATCGGGCACAGATACGCAGTATTTT.

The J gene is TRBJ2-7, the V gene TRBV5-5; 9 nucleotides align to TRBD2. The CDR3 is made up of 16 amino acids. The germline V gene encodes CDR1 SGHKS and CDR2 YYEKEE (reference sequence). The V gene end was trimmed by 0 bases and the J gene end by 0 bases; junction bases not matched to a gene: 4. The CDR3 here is CASSLGLAGSSYEQYF. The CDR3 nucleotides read TGTGCCAGCAGCTTGGGTCTAGCGGGGAGCTCCTACGAGCAGTACTTC. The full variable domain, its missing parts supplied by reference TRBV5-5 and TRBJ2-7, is DAGVTQSPTHLIKTRGQQVTLRCSPISGHKSVSWYQQVLGQGPQFIFQYYEKEERGRGNFPDRFSARQFPNYSSELNVNALLLGDSALYLCASSLGLAGSSYEQYFGPGTRLTVT.

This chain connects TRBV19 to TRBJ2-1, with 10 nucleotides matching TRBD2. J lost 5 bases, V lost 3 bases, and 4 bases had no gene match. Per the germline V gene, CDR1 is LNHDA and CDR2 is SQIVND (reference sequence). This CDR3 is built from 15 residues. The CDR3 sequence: CASSIFSGRNNEQFF. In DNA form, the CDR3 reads TGTGCCAGTAGTATTTTTAGCGGGAGGAACAATGAGCAGTTCTTC.

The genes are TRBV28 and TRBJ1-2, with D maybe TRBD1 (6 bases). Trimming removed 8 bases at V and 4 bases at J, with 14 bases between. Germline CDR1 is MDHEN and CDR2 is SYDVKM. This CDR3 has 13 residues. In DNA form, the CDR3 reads TGTGCCAGCCTTAACACAGGGATCTATGGCTACACCTTC. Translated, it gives CASLNTGIYGYTF.

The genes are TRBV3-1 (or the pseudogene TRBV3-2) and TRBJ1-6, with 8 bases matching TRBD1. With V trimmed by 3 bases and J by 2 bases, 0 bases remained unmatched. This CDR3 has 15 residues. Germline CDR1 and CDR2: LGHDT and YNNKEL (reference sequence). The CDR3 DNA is TGTGCCAGCAGCCAGGGACAGGCCTATAATTCACCCCTCCACTTT. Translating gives CASSQGQAYNSPLHF.

Here the CDR3 reads CASSPDLTYGYTF. The CDR3, as DNA: TGTGCCAGCAGTCCAGACTTAACCTATGGCTACACCTTC. This chain joins TRBV27 and TRBJ1-2, with D unclear. This CDR3 region has 13 residues. With 5 bases removed from V and 4 bases from J, the gap between germline ends came to 11 bases. Germline values: CDR1 MNHEY, CDR2 SMNVEV (reference sequence).

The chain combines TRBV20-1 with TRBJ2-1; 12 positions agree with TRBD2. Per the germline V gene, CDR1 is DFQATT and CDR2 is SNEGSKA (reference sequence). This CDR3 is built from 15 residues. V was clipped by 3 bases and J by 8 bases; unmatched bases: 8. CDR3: CSASPTSGRRDEQFF. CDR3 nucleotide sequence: TGCAGTGCTAGTCCGACTAGCGGGAGACGGGATGAGCAGTTCTTC.

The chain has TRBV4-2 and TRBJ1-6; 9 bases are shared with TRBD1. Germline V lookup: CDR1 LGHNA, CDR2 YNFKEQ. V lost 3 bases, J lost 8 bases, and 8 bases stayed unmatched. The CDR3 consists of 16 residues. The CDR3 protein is CASSHPTGGSDSPLHF. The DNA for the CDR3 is TGTGCCAGCAGCCATCCGACAGGGGGAAGTGATTCACCCCTCCACTTT.

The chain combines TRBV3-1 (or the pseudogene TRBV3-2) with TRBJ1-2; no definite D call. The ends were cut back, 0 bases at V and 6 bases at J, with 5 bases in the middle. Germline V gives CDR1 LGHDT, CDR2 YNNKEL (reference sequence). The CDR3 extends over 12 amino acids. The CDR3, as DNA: TGTGCCAGCAGCCAAGAGGGCCATGGCTACACCTTC. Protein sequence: CASSQEGHGYTF.

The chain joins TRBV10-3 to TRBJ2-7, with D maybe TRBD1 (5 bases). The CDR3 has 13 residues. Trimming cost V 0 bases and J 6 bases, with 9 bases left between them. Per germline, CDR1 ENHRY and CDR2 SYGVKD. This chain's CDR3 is CAISESGQFEQYF. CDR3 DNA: TGTGCCATCAGTGAGTCGGGGCAGTTCGAGCAGTACTTC.

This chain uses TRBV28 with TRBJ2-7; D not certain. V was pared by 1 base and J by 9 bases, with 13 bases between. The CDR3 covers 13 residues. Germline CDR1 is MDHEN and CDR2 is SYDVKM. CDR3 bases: TGTGCCAGCAGTTTATCCTCTAGTGGCAGGCAGTACTTC. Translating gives CASSLSSSGRQYF. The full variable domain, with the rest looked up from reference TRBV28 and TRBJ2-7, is DVKVTQSSRYLVKRTGEKVFLECVQDMDHENMFWYRQDPGLGLRLIYFSYDVKMKEKGDIPEGYSVSREKKERFSLILESASTNQTSMYLCASSLSSSGRQYFGPGTRLTVT.

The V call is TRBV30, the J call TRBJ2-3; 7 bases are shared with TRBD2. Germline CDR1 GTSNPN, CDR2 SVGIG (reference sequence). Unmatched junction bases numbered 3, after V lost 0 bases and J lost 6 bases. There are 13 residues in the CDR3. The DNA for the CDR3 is TGTGCCTGGAGTGTGGGGGGGAGCGATACGCAGTATTTT. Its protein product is CAWSVGGSDTQYF.